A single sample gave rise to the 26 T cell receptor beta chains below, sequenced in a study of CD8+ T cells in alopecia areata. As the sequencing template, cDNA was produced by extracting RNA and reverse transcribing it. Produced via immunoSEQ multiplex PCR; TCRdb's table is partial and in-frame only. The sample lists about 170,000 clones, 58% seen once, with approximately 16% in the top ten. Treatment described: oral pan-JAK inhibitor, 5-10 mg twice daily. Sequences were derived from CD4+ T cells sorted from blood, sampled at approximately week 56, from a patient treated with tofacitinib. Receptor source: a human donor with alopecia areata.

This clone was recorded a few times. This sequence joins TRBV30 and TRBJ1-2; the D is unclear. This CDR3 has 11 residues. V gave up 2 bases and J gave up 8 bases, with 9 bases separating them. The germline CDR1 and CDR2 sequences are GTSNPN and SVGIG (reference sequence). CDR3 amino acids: CAWSPQVGYTF. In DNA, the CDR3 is TGTGCCTGGAGTCCTCAGGTCGGCTACACCTTC. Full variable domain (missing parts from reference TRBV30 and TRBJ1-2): SQTIHQWPATLVQPVGSPLSLECTVEGTSNPNLYWYRQAAGRGLQLLFYSVGIGQISSEVPQNLSASRPQDRQFILSSKKLLLSDSGFYLCAWSPQVGYTFGSGTRLTVV.

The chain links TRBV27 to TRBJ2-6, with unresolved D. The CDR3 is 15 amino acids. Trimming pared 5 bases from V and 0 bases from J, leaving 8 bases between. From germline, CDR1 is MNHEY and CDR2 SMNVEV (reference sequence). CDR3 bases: TGTGCCAGCAGTCCCTTGGGCTCTGGGGCCAACGTCCTGACTTTC. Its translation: CASSPLGSGANVLTF.

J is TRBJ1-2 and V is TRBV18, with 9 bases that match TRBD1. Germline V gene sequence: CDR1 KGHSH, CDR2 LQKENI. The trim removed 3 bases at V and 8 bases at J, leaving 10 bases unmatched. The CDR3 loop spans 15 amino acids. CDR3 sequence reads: CASSPPGQGSGGYTF. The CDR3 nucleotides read TGTGCCAGCTCACCGCCGGGACAGGGATCTGGGGGCTACACCTTC. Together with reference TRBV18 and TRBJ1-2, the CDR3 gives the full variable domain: NAGVMQNPRHLVRRRGQEARLRCSPMKGHSHVYWYRQLPEEGLKFMVYLQKENIIDESGMPKERFSAEFPKEGPSILRIQQVVRGDSAAYFCASSPPGQGSGGYTFGSGTRLTVV.

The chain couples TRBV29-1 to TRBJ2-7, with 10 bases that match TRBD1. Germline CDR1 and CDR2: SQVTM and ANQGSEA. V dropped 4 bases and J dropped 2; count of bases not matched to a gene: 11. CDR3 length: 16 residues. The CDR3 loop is CSVGGARDRGPYEQYF. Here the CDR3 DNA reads TGCAGCGTTGGGGGGGCCCGGGACAGGGGACCCTACGAGCAGTACTTC.

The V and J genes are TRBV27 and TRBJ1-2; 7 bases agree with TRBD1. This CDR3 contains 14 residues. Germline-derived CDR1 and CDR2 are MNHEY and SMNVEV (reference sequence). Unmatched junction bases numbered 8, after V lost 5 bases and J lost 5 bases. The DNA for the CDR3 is TGTGCCAGCAGTAGAGACAGGGACCTTTATGGCTACACCTTC. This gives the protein CASSRDRDLYGYTF.

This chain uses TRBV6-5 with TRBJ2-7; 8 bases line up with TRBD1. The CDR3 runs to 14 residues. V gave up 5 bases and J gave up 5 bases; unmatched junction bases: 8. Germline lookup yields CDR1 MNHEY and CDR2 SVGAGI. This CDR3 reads CASSPRTGLHEQYF. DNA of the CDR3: TGTGCCAGCAGTCCCCGGACAGGGCTCCACGAGCAGTACTTC.

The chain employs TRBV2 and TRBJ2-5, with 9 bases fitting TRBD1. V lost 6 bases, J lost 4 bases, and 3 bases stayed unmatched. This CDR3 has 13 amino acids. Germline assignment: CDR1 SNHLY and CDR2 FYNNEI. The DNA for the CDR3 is TGTGCCAGCAGGGGGACAGGGAGAGAGACCCAGTACTTC. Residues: CASRGTGRETQYF.

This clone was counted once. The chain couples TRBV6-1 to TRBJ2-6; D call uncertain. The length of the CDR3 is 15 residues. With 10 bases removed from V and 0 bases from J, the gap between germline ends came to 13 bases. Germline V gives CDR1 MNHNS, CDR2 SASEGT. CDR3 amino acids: CAIKSSRSGANVLTF. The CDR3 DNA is TGTGCCATCAAATCTTCCCGCTCTGGGGCCAACGTCCTGACTTTC.

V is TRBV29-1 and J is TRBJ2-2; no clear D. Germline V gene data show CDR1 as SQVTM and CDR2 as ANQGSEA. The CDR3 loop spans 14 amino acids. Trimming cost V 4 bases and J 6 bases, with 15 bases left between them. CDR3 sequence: CSVASGRGPGELFF. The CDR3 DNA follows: TGCAGCGTTGCTTCCGGACGAGGTCCCGGGGAGCTGTTTTTT.

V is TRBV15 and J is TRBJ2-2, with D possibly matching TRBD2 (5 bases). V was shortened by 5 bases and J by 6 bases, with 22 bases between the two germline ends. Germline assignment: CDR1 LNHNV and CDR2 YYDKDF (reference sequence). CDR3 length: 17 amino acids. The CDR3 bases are TGTGCCACCAGCCGCGGTGCGCTAGCCCGGACGCCCGGGGAGCTGTTTTTT. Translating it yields CATSRGALARTPGELFF. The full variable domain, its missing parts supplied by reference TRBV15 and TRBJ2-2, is DAMVIQNPRYQVTQFGKPVTLSCSQTLNHNVMYWYQQKSSQAPKLLFHYYDKDFNNEADTPDNFQSRRPNTSFCFLDIRSPGLGDTAMYLCATSRGALARTPGELFFGEGSRLTVL.

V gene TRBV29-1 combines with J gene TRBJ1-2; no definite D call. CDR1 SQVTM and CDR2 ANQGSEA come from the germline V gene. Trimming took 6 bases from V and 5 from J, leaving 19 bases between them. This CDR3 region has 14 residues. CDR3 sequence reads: CSVGTRAGGYGYTF. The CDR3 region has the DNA TGCAGCGTCGGCACAAGGGCCGGAGGGTATGGCTACACCTTC.

CDR3 DNA: TGTGCCAGCAGAGCCGGGACAGCAACCGGGGAGCTGTTTTTT. Its protein product is CASRAGTATGELFF. The chain couples TRBV2 to TRBJ2-2; 7 positions agree with TRBD1. The CDR3 sequence is 14 residues long. The trim removed 6 bases at V and 5 bases at J, leaving 6 bases unmatched. CDR1 and CDR2 from the germline V gene are SNHLY and FYNNEI.

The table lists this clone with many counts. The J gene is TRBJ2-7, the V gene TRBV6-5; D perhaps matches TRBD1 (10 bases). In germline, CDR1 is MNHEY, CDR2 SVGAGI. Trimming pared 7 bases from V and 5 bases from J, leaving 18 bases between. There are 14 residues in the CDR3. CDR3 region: CASIAGDRGNEQYF. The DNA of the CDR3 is TGTGCCAGCATAGCGGGGGACAGGGGCAACGAGCAGTACTTC.

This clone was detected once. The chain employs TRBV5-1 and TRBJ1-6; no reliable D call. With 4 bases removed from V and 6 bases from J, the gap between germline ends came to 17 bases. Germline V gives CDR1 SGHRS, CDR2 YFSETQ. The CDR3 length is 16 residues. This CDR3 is CASSGRSGSGNSPLHF. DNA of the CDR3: TGCGCCAGCAGCGGTAGATCGGGGTCGGGTAATTCACCCCTCCACTTT.

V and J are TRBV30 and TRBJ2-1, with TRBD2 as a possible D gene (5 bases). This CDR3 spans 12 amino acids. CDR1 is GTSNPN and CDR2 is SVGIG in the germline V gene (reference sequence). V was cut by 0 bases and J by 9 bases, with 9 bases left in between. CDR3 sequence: CAWSVYRGEQFF. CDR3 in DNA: TGTGCCTGGAGTGTCTATCGGGGTGAGCAGTTCTTC.

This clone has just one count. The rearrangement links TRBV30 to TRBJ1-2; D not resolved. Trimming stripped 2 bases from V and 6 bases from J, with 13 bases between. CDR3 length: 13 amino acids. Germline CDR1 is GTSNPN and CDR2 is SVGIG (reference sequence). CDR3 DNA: TGTGCCTGGAGTTCAGGACCCTGGGATGGCTACACCTTC. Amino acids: CAWSSGPWDGYTF.

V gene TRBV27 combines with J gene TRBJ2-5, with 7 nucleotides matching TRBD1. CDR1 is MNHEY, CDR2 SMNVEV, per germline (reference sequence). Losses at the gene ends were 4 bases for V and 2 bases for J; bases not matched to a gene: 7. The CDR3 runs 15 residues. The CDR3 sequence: CASSYQRTGQETQYF. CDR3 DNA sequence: TGTGCCAGCAGTTATCAACGGACAGGTCAAGAGACCCAGTACTTC.

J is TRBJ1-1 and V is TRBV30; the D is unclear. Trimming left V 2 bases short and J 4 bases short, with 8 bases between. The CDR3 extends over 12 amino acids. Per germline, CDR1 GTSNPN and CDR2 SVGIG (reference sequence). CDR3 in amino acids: CAWSRKITEAFF. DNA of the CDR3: TGTGCCTGGAGTCGGAAAATCACTGAAGCTTTCTTT.

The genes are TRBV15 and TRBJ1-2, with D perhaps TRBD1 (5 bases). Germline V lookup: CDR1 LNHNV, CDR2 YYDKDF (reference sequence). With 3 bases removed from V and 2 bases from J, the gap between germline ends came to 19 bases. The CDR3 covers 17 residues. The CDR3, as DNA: TGTGCCACCAGCAGGGGGGGACGGATCTTTGGGAACTATGGCTACACCTTC. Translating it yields CATSRGGRIFGNYGYTF.

The CDR3 spells CASSDGFGLGYTF. CDR3 coding DNA: TGTGCCAGCAGTGACGGGTTTGGGCTTGGCTACACCTTC. This chain uses TRBV6-5 with TRBJ1-2; no clear D. The CDR3 extends over 13 amino acids. The V gene's germline CDR1 is MNHEY and CDR2 SVGAGI. Between the trimmed V and J ends, which lost 5 bases and 7 bases, there was a span of 14 bases.

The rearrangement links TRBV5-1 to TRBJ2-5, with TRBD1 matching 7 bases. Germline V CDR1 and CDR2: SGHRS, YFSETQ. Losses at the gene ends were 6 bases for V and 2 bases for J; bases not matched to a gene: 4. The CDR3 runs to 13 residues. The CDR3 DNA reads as TGCGCCAGCAACGGGGACAGTCAAGAGACCCAGTACTTC. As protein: CASNGDSQETQYF.

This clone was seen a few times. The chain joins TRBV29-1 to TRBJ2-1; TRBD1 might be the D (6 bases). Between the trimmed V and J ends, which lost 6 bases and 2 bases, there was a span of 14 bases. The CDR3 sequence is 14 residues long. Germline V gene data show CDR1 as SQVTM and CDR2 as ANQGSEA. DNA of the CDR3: TGCAGCGTGGGAACAGGGTCCCCCTACAATGAGCAGTTCTTC. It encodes CSVGTGSPYNEQFF.

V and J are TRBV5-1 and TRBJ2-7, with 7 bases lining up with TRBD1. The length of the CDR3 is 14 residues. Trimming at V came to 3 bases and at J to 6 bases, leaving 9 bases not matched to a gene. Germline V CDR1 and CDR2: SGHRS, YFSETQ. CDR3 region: CASSSRQGSSEQYF. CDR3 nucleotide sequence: TGCGCCAGCAGCTCCCGACAGGGATCCAGCGAGCAGTACTTC.

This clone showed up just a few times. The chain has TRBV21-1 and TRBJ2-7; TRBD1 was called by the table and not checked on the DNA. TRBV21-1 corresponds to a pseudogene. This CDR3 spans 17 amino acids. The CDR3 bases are TGTGCCAGCAGCACCATGGGAGGGGACAGGGTAGCCTACGAGCAGTACTTC. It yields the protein CASSTMGGDRVAYEQYF.

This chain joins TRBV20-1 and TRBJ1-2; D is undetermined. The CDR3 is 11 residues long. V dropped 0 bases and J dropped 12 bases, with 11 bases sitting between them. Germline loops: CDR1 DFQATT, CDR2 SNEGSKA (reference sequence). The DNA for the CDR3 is TGCAGTGCTAGAGATCGAAGGTCGCACACCTTC. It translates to CSARDRRSHTF.

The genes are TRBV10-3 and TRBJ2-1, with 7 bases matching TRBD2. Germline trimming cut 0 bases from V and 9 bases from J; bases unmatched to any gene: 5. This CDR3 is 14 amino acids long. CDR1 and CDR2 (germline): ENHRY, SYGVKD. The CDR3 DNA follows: TGTGCCATCAGTGAGTCGGGCAGGGAGGGTGAGCAGTTCTTC. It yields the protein CAISESGREGEQFF.